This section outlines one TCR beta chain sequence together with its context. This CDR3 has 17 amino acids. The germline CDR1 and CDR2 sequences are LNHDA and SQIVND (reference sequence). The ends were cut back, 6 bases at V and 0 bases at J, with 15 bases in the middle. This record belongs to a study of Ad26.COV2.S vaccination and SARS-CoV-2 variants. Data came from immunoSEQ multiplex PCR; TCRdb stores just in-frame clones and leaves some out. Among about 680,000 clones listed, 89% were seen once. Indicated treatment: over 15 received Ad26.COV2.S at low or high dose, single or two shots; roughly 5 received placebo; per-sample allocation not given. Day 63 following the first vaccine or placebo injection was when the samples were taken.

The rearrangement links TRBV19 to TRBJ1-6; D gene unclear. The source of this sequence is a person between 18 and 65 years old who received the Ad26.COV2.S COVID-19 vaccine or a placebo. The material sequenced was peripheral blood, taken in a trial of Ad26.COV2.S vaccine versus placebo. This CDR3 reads CASSSYAKSSYNSPLHF. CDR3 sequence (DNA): TGTGCCAGTAGCTCCTATGCTAAGAGCTCCTATAATTCACCCCTCCACTTT.